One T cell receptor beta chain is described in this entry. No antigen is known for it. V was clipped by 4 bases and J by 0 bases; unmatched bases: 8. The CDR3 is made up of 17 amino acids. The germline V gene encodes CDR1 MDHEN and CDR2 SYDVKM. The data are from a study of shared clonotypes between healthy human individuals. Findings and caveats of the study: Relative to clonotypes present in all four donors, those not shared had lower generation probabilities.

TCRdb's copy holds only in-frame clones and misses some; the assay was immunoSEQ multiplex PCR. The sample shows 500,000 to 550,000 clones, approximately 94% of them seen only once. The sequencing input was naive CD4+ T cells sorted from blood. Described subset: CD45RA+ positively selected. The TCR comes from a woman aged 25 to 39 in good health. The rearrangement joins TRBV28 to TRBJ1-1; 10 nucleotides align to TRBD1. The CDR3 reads CASSWGDRGIMNTEAFF. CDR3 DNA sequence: TGTGCCAGCAGTTGGGGGGACAGGGGAATTATGAACACTGAAGCTTTCTTT. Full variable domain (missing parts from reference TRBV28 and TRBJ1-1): DVKVTQSSRYLVKRTGEKVFLECVQDMDHENMFWYRQDPGLGLRLIYFSYDVKMKEKGDIPEGYSVSREKKERFSLILESASTNQTSMYLCASSWGDRGIMNTEAFFGQGTRLTVV.